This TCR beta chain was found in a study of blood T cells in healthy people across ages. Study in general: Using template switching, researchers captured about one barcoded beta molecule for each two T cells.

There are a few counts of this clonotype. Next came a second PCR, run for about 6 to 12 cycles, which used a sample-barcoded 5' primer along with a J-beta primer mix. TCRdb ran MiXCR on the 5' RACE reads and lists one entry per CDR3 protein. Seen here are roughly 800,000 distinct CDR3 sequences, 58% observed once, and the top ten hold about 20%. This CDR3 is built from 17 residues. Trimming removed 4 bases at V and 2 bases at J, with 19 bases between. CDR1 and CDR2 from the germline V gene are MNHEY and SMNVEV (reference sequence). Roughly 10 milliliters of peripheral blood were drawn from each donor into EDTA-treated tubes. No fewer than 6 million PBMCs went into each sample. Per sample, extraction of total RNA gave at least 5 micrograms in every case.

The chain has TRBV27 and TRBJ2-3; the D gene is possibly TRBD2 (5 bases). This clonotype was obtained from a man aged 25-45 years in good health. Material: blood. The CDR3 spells CASSSTSRGIYTDTQYF. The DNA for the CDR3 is TGTGCCAGCAGTTCCACCTCTCGGGGAATCTACACAGATACGCAGTATTTT.